This TCR beta chain is from a study of cytomegalovirus exposure and HLA in healthy donors. PCR used 60 Vbeta primers and 13 Jbeta primers. Authors' processing steps: In a later analysis, some 80 million unique TCR beta chains included roughly 11 million shared by two or more donors. Libraries were prepared by immunoSEQ multiplex PCR; TCRdb keeps only in-frame clonotypes and omits some of them. V and J calls and clone size are given by that table; D and trimming were obtained from the DNA. Here the sample spans some 200,000 clones, roughly four fifths being singletons. J was trimmed by 7 bases and V by 4 bases; bases with no gene match: 8. The CDR3 extends over 17 amino acids. The germline CDR1 and CDR2 sequences are MNHEY and SMNVEV (reference sequence).

The source is a woman aged 18-29 years in good health and CMV-seronegative. The gene calls are TRBV27 and TRBJ2-2, with 14 bases aligning to TRBD2. Sequences were obtained from PBMCs. CDR3: CASSSGLAGVFGGELFF. Written as DNA, the CDR3 is TGTGCCAGCAGTTCGGGACTAGCGGGAGTTTTCGGCGGGGAGCTGTTTTTT.